Listed here is a single T cell receptor beta chain. Antigen specificity is unknown. Method: immunoSEQ multiplex PCR; TCRdb's copy keeps in-frame clones and lacks some. The profile covers hundreds of thousands of clones, with 88% appearing a single time and over 0.85% taken by the ten largest. The sample originates from a study of cytomegalovirus exposure and HLA in healthy donors. Study-level background: Later analysis reported that the 120 validation repertoires shared the platform of the approximately 690 first-cohort repertoires.

Study results and limitations: In a later analysis, first-cohort TCR clusters were found to tend to co-occur in the approximately 120 validation repertoires.

This CDR3 is built from 13 residues. Germline CDR1 reads MNHEY; CDR2 reads SVGAGI. Trimming left V 3 bases short and J 2 bases short, with 8 bases between. This TCR derives from a woman between 18 and 29 years old in good health and CMV-seronegative. V is TRBV6-5 and J is TRBJ2-7, with a tentative D call TRBD1 (5 bases). Sequencing was done on a sample of PBMCs. CDR3 amino acids: CASSYGHTYEQYF. DNA of the CDR3: TGTGCCAGCAGTTATGGACATACCTACGAGCAGTACTTC.